The text below deals with one T cell receptor beta chain. Its antigen is unknown. The protocol was immunoSEQ multiplex PCR, while the TCRdb copy is restricted to in-frame clones and leaves out a portion. The repertoire holds approximately 190,000 clones, 84% seen once, with 13% in the top ten. This entry is derived from a study of cytomegalovirus exposure and HLA in healthy donors. Whole-study findings and limits: Reports credit the classifier with highly specific, highly sensitive diagnosis of cytomegalovirus status.

The CDR3 runs to 13 residues. Germline V CDR1 and CDR2: SNHLY, FYNNEI. The V end was cut by 8 bases, the J end by 0 bases, with 5 bases between. Material for sequencing was PBMCs. The V call is TRBV2, the J call TRBJ2-6; D ambiguous. The receptor was isolated from a woman aged 25 to 39 in good health and CMV-seropositive. In DNA, the CDR3 is TGTGCCAGCGCGATCTCTGGGGCCAACGTCCTGACTTTC. Translation: CASAISGANVLTF. Based on the CDR3 plus reference TRBV2 and TRBJ2-6, the full variable domain is EPEVTQTPSHQVTQMGQEVILRCVPISNHLYFYWYRQILGQKVEFLVSFYNNEISEKSEIFDDQFSVERPDGSNFTLKIRSTKLEDSAMYFCASAISGANVLTFGAGSRLTVL.